This T cell receptor (beta chain) was observed in a study of T cell responses to AZD1222 COVID-19 vaccine. Germline V gene sequence: CDR1 SGHDT, CDR2 YYEEEE. V was trimmed by 3 bases and J by 2 bases, leaving 18 bases between them. The CDR3 is 16 residues long. Generated by immunoSEQ multiplex PCR, the TCRdb table keeps only in-frame clones and is missing some. The data show about 140,000 clones, with approximately 93% seen just once and more than 0.8% held by the top ten. This sequence originates from an adult in good health. The material sequenced was peripheral blood, taken on day 0 of MenACWY control vaccination. The V call is TRBV5-6, the J call TRBJ2-7; TRBD1 or TRBD2 may be the D gene (5 bases each). DNA of the CDR3: TGTGCCAGCAGCTGGCGCCTAGGGGACCCTACCTACGAGCAGTACTTC. Its translation: CASSWRLGDPTYEQYF.